The clone carrying this T cell receptor beta chain was detected a few times. Original processing methods: Amplifying reference gene primers gave estimates of nucleated cell counts. Sequenced by immunoSEQ multiplex PCR; TCRdb stores in-frame clones only, minus some. The DNA gave D and trimming, while V, J and clone size come from that table. The sample consists of roughly 150,000 clones, around four fifths of them appearing once. V dropped 1 base and J dropped 0; count of bases not matched to a gene: 5. This CDR3 is built from 16 residues. The germline V gene encodes CDR1 LGHDT and CDR2 YNNKEL (reference sequence). This sample was included in a study of blood T cell repertoires in COVID-19.

The receptor was derived from a human donor in a cohort sampled during active COVID-19. The chain couples TRBV3-1 (or the pseudogene TRBV3-2) to TRBJ2-7, with 8 positions matching TRBD1. Source material: peripheral blood. The CDR3 region has the DNA TGTGCCAGCAGCCAAGCCTGGACAGGGAGCTCCTACGAGCAGTACTTC. It specifies CASSQAWTGSSYEQYF.